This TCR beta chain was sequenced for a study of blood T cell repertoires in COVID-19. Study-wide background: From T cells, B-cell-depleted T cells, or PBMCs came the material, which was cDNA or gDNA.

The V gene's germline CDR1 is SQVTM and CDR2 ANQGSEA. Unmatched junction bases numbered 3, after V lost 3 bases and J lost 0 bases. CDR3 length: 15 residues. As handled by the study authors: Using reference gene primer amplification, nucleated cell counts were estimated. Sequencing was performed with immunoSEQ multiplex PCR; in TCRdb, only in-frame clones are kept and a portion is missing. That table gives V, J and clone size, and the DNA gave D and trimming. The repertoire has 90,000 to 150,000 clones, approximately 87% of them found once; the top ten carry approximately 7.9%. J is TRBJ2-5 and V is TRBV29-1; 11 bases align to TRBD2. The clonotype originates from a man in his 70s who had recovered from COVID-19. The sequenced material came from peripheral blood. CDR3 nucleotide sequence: TGCAGCGTTGAGGGTAGCGGGGGGGACCAAGAGACCCAGTACTTC. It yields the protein CSVEGSGGDQETQYF.